This is a list of T cell receptor beta chains from one sample in a study of CD8 T cells in ankylosing spondylitis. TCRdb passed the 5' RACE reads through MiXCR, listing each CDR3 protein once. This sample yields approximately 46,000 distinct CDR3 sequences, of which about 11% are seen a single time; about 1.4% belongs to the top ten. Source material: blood, either unsorted or a sorted T cell fraction (not recorded which). These TCRs come from a male donor with ankylosing spondylitis or in good health (not recorded which). Each CDR3 is given with its conserved first and last residue. A D gene is named only where the DNA matches it firmly. Clone size is shown for a subset of rows, as once, few, many or a class of expanded clone.

cdr3_aa cdr3_nt v_call clone_size d_call j_call
CASSVGGNQPQHF TGTGCCAGCAGTGTGGGGGGTAATCAGCCCCAGCATTTT TRBV2 . . TRBJ1-5
CASSERSSSYEQYF TGCGCCAGCAGCGAGAGGAGCAGCTCCTACGAGCAGTACTTC TRBV10-2 many . TRBJ2-7
CAIRSGLAGVKTLYEQFF TGTGCCATCAGGTCGGGACTAGCGGGGGTTAAGACGTTGTATGAGCAGTTCTTC TRBV3-1 . TRBD2 TRBJ2-1
CASSPGELADYEQYF TGTGCCAGCAGTCCAGGAGAGCTAGCTGACTACGAGCAGTACTTC TRBV6-1 many . TRBJ2-7
CASSQEGWDEKLFF TGTGCCAGCAGCCAAGAGGGGTGGGATGAAAAACTGTTTTTT TRBV3-1 few . TRBJ1-4
CASSLVVQPEAFF TGTGCCAGCAGCTTGGTTGTGCAGCCTGAAGCTTTCTTT TRBV5-5 many . TRBJ1-1
CATSDSGGGQGAYNEQFF TGTGCCACCAGTGATTCGGGCGGGGGGCAGGGCGCCTACAATGAGCAGTTCTTC TRBV24-1 many TRBD2 TRBJ2-1
CASSLNSYQETQYF TGCGCCAGCAGCTTAAACAGCTACCAAGAGACCCAGTACTTC TRBV5-1 many . TRBJ2-5
CASSLDRGVFYEQYF TGTGCCAGCAGTTTGGACAGGGGGGTTTTCTACGAGCAGTACTTC TRBV12-3/TRBV12-4 many TRBD1 TRBJ2-7
CASSIRQGTGELFF TGTGCCAGTAGTATCCGTCAGGGGACCGGGGAGCTGTTTTTT TRBV19 few . TRBJ2-2
CASSLGPNTEAFF TGTGCCAGCAGCCTGGGGCCCAACACTGAAGCTTTCTTT TRBV5-5 many . TRBJ1-1
CASSEGADQETQYF TGCGCCAGCAGTGAGGGGGCCGACCAAGAGACCCAGTACTTC TRBV10-1 few . TRBJ2-5
CSVTQPGAEQYF TGCAGCGTAACCCAGCCGGGGGCCGAGCAGTACTTC TRBV29-1 few . TRBJ2-7
CASSLDPGIGTDTQYF TGTGCCAGCAGCTTAGACCCGGGGATTGGCACAGATACGCAGTATTTT TRBV7-8 many . TRBJ2-3
CASRETSNTGELFF TGCGCCAGCAGGGAGACCTCGAACACCGGGGAGCTGTTTTTT TRBV5-1 few . TRBJ2-2
CATSTGTGEETQYF TGTGCCACCAGCACAGGGACAGGGGAAGAGACCCAGTACTTC TRBV15 many TRBD1 TRBJ2-5
CSVEDSVSYEQYF TGCAGCGTTGAGGACAGTGTATCCTACGAGCAGTACTTC TRBV29-1 few . TRBJ2-7
CASSRLGGTEYEQYF TGTGCCAGCAGCCGATTAGGGGGGACGGAATACGAGCAGTACTTC TRBV14 . . TRBJ2-7
CASSLSTGINEKLFF TGTGCCAGCAGTTTATCGACGGGAATTAATGAAAAACTGTTTTTT TRBV27 many . TRBJ1-4
CSARAFSDTQYF TGCAGTGCTAGAGCTTTCTCAGATACGCAGTATTTT TRBV20-1 many . TRBJ2-3